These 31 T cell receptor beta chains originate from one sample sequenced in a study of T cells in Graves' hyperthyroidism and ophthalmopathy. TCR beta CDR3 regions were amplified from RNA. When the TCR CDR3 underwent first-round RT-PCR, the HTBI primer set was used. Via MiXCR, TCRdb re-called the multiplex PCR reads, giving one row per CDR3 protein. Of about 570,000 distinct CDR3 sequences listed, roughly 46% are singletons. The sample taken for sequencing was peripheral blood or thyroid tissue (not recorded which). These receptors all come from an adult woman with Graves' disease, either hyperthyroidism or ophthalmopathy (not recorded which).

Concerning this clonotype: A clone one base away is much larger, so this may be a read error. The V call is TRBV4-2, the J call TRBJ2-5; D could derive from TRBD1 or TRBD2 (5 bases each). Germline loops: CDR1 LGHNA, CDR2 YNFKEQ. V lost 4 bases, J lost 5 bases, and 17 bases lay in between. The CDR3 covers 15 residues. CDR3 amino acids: CASSRESWGLETQYF. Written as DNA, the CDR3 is TGTGCCAGCAGCCGAGAGTCCTGGGGGTTGGAGACCCAGTACTTC.

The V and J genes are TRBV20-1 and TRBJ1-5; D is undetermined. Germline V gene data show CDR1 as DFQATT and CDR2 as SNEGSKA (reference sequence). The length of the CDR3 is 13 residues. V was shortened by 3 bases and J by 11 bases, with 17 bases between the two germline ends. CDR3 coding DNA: TGCAGTGCTAGTTCGGTCGGGAAAGAGACCCAGCATTTT. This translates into CSASSVGKETQHF.

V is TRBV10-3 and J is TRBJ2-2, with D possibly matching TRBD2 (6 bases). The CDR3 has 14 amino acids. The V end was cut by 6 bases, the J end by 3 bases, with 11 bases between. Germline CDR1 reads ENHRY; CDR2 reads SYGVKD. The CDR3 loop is CAIRGTSHTGELFF. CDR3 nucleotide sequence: TGTGCCATCAGGGGGACTTCCCACACCGGGGAGCTGTTTTTT.

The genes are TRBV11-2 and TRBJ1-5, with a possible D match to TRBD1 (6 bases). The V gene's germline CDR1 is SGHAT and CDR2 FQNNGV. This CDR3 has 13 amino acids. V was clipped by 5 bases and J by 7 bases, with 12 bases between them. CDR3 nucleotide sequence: TGTGCCAGCAGCACAACAGGGCGCCAGCCCCAGCATTTT. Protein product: CASSTTGRQPQHF.

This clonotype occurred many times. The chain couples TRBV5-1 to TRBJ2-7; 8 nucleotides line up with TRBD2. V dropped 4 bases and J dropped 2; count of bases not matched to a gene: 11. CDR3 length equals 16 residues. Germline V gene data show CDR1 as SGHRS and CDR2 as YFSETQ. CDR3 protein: CASSPGGLADAYEQYF. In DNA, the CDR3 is TGCGCCAGCAGCCCTGGTGGACTAGCCGACGCCTACGAGCAGTACTTC.

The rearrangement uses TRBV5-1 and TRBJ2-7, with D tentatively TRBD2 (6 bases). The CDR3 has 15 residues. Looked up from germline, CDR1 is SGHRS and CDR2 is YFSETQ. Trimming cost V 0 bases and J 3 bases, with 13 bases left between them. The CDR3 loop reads CASSLVGSHIYEQYF. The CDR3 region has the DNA TGCGCCAGCAGCTTGGTCGGGAGTCATATCTACGAGCAGTACTTC.

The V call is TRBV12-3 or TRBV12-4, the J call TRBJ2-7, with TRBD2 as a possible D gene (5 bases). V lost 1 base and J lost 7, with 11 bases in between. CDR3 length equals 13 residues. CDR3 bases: TGTGCCAGCAGTTTAGTCCACCCGGGAGAGCAGTACTTC. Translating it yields CASSLVHPGEQYF.

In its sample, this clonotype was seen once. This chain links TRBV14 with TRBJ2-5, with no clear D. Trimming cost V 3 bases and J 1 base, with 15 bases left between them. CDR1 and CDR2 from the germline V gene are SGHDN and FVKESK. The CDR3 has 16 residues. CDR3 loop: CASSQGVTVIQETQYF. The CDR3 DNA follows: TGTGCCAGCAGCCAGGGCGTTACAGTCATCCAAGAGACCCAGTACTTC.

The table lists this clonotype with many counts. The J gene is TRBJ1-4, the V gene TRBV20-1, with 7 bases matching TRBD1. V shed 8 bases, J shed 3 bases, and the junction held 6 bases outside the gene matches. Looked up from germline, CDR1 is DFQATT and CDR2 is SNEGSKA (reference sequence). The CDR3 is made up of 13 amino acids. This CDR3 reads CSLRTGSNEKLFF. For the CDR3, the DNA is TGCAGTCTCCGGACAGGTTCTAATGAAAAACTGTTTTTT.

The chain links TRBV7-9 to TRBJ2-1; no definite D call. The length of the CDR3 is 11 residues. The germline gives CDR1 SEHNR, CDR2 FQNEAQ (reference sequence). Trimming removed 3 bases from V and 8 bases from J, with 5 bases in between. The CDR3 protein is CASSFIDEQFF. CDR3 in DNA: TGTGCCAGCAGCTTCATCGATGAGCAGTTCTTC. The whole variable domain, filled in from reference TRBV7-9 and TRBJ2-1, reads DTGVSQNPRHKITKRGQNVTFRCDPISEHNRLYWYRQTLGQGPEFLTYFQNEAQLEKSRLLSDRFSAERPKGSFSTLEIQRTEQGDSAMYLCASSFIDEQFFGPGTRLTVL.

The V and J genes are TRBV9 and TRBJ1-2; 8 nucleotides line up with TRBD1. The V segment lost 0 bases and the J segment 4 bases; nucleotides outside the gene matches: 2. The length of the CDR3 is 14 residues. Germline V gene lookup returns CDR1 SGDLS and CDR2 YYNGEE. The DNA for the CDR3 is TGTGCCAGCAGCGTAGTCGGGACAGGCTATGGCTACACCTTC. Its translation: CASSVVGTGYGYTF.

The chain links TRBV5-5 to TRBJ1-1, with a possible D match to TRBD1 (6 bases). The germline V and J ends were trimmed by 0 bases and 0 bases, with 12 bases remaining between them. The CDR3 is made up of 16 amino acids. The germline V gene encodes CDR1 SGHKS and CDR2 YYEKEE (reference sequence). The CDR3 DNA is TGTGCCAGCAGCTTGGTTGACAGGCCGATGAACACTGAAGCTTTCTTT. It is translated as CASSLVDRPMNTEAFF.

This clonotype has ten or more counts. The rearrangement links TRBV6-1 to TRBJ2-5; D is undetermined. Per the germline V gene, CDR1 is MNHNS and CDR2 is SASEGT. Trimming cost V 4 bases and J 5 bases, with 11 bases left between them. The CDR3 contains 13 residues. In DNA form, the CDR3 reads TGTGCCAGCAGTGTGAGGTTCGGGGAGACCCAGTACTTC. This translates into CASSVRFGETQYF.

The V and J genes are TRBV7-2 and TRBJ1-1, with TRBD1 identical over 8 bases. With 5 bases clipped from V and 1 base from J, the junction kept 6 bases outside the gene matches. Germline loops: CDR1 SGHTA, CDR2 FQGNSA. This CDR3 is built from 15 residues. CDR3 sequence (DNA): TGTGCCAGCAGCCTGGACAGGGTGGAGAACACTGAAGCTTTCTTT. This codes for CASSLDRVENTEAFF.

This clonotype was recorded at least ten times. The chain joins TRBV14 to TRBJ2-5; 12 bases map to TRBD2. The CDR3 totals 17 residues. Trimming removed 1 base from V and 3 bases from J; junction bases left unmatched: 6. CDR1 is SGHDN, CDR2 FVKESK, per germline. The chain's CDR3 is CASSQGLTSGSEETQYF. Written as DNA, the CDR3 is TGTGCCAGCAGCCAAGGGTTGACTAGCGGGAGTGAAGAGACCCAGTACTTC.

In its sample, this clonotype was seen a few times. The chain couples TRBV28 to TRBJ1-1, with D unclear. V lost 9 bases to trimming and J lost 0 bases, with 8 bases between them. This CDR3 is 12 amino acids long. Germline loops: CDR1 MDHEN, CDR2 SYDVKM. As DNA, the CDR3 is TGTGCCAGTAACACAGTGAACACTGAAGCTTTCTTT. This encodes CASNTVNTEAFF.

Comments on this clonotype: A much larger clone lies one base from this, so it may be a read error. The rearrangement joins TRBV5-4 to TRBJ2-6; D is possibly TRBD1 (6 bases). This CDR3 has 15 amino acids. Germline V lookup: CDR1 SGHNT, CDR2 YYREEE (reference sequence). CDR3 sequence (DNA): TGTGCCAGCAGCCTAGGACAGACTGGGGCCAACGCCCTGACTTTC. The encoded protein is CASSLGQTGANALTF.

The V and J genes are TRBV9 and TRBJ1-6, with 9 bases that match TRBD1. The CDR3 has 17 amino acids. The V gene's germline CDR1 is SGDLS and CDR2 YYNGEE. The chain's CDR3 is CASYTQGAKIWNSPLHF. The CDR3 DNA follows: TGTGCTTCTTACACACAGGGGGCGAAGATATGGAATTCACCCCTCCACTTT.

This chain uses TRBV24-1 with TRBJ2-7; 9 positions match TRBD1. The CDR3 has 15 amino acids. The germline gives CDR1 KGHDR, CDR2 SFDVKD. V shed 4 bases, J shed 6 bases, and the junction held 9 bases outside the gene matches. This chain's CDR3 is CATSDQRQGGSEQYF. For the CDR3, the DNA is TGTGCCACCAGTGACCAAAGACAGGGGGGCAGCGAGCAGTACTTC.

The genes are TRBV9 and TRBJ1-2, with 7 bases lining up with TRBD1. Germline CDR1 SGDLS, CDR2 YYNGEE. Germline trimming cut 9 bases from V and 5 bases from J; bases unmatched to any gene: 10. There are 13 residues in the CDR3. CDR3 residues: CAIGLRDSYGYTF. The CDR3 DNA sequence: TGTGCCATTGGGCTCCGGGACAGTTATGGCTACACCTTC.

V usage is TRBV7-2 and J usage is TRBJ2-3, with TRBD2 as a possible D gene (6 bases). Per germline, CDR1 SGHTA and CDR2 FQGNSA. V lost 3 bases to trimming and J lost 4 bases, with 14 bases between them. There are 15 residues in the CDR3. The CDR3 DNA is TGTGCCAGCAGCTTTGGCCTGACTAGTGCAGATACGCAGTATTTT. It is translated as CASSFGLTSADTQYF.

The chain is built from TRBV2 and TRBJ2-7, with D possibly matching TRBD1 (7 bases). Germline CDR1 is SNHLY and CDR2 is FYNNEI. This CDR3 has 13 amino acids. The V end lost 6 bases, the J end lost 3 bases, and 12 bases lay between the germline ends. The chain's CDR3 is CASRGGQHYEQYF. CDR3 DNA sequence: TGTGCCAGCAGGGGGGGACAGCACTACGAGCAGTACTTC. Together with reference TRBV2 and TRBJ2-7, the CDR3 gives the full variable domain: EPEVTQTPSHQVTQMGQEVILRCVPISNHLYFYWYRQILGQKVEFLVSFYNNEISEKSEIFDDQFSVERPDGSNFTLKIRSTKLEDSAMYFCASRGGQHYEQYFGPGTRLTVT.

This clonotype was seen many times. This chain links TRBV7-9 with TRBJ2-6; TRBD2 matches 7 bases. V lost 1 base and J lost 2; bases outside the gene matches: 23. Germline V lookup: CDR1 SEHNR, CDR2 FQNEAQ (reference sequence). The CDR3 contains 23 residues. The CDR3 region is CASSLGHSRRERGWITGANVLTF. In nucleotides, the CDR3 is TGTGCCAGCAGCTTAGGGCATTCTCGGCGGGAGAGGGGCTGGATTACTGGGGCCAACGTCCTGACTTTC.

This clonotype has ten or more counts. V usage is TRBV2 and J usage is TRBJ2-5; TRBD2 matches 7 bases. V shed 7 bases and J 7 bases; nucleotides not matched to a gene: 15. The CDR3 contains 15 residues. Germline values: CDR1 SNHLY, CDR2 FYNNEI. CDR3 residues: CASTDLTGGPGTQYF. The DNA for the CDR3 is TGTGCCAGCACCGACTTGACGGGGGGTCCCGGGACCCAGTACTTC.

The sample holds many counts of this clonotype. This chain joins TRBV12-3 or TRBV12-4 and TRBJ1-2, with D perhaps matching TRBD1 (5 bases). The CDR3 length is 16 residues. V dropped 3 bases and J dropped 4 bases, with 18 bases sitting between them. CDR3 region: CASSFGAGLLLYGYTF. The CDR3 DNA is TGTGCCAGCAGTTTTGGGGCGGGTCTCCTCCTCTATGGCTACACCTTC.

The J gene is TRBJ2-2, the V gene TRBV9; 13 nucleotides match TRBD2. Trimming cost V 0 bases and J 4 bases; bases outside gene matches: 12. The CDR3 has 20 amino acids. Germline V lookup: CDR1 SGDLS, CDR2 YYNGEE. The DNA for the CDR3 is TGTGCCAGCAGCGTAGAGACGCGGACTAGCGGGAGTTCGGGCACCGGGGAGCTGTTTTTT. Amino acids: CASSVETRTSGSSGTGELFF.

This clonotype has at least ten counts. The CDR3 spells CASTKDGPYEQYF. CDR3 nucleotides: TGTGCCAGCACCAAAGACGGCCCCTACGAGCAGTACTTC. V is TRBV12-3 or TRBV12-4 and J is TRBJ2-7; D uncertain. The V and J ends lost 7 bases and 2 bases respectively, with 12 bases between them. This CDR3 is built from 13 residues.

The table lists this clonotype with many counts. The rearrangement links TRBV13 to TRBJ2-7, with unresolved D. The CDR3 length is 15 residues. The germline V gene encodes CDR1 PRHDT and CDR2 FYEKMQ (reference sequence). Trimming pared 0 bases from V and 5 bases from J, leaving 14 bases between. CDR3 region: CASSLGLGKWDEQYF. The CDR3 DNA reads TGTGCCAGCAGCTTAGGCCTGGGGAAGTGGGACGAGCAGTACTTC.

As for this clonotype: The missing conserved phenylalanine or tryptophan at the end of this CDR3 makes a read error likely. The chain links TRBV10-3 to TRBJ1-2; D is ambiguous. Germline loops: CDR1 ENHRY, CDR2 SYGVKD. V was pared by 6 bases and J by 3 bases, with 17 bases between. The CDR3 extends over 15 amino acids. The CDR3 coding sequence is TGTGCCATCAGGGAGAGACTAGCGCCATACTATGGCTACACCCTC. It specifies CAIRERLAPYYGYTL.

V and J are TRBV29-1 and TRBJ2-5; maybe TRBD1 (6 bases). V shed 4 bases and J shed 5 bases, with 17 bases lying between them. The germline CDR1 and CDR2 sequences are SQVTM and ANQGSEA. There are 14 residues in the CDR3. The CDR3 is CSVGRGDTWETQYF. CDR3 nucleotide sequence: TGCAGCGTTGGCAGGGGAGACACCTGGGAGACCCAGTACTTC.

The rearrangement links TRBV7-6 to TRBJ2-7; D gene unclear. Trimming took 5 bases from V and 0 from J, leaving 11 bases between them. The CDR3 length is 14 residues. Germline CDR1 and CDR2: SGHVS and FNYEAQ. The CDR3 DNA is TGTGCCAGCAGCCCAAGGAGTCACTCCTACGAGCAGTACTTC. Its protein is CASSPRSHSYEQYF.